This T cell receptor (beta chain) was recorded in a study of cytomegalovirus exposure and HLA in healthy donors. Healthy bone marrow donors made up the donor group. There were likely unrecorded immune exposures, though donors were nominally healthy when sampled. The germline V and J ends were trimmed by 8 bases and 3 bases, with 17 bases remaining between them. This CDR3 comprises 15 residues. The germline V gene encodes CDR1 MDHEN and CDR2 SYDVKM. The primer mix had 60 Vbeta and 13 Jbeta primers. The method was immunoSEQ multiplex PCR; TCRdb's version includes in-frame clones alone and lacks a portion of them. The sample holds about 140,000 clones, around four fifths seen once.

The sample comprised PBMCs. This chain links TRBV28 with TRBJ1-3, with a possible D match to TRBD1 (6 bases). The receptor was derived from a young man in good health and CMV-seropositive. The CDR3 region has the DNA TGTGCCAGCCGTGAGGCGGGGGCGGGTGGAAACACCATATATTTT. It is translated as CASREAGAGGNTIYF. Full variable domain (outside the CDR3, taken from reference TRBV28 and TRBJ1-3): DVKVTQSSRYLVKRTGEKVFLECVQDMDHENMFWYRQDPGLGLRLIYFSYDVKMKEKGDIPEGYSVSREKKERFSLILESASTNQTSMYLCASREAGAGGNTIYFGEGSWLTVV.